A selection of T cell receptor beta chains follows, all from one sample in a study of graft-versus-host responses after intestinal transplantation. Clones were sequenced by immunoSEQ multiplex PCR, and TCRdb holds only the in-frame ones, with some missing. Among roughly 110,000 clones listed, approximately 93% were seen once. Their antigen targets remain unknown. Sequenced material: unstimulated CD8+ T cells sorted from spleen or lymph node cells, taken before transplant. The receptors were gathered from a human donor who was the organ donor for an intestinal transplant. Each CDR3 is given with its conserved first and last residue.

14 | TRBV14 | CASSPGWGPYEQYF
12 | TRBV29-1 | CSAGTGVTEAFF
13 | TRBV2 | CASRTSATDTQYF
14 | TRBV9 | CASSVDSYSYEQYF
13 | TRBV19 | CASSTGGNQPQHF
15 | TRBV15 | CATSRVGALGNTIYF
14 | TRBV29-1 | CSVDLGQGAYEQYF
15 | TRBV2 | CASSEPQGAAYEQYF
16 | TRBV7-9 | CASSLVLAGVADTQYF
15 | TRBV10-1 | CASSELVGRNQPQHF
15 | TRBV10-3 | CAISEGDRATDTQYF
13 | TRBV15 | CATSRPPSDEQFF
15 | TRBV28 | CAAARGQGTYYEQYF
14 | TRBV9 | CASSVEGGTDTQYF
11 | TRBV19 | CASSARETQYF
13 | TRBV29-1 | CSVGGGANYGYTF
17 | TRBV10-2 | CASSEYRRTGLRDTQYF
13 | TRBV27 | CASSRGAFYEQYF
17 | TRBV4-3 | CASSQSPGTEVAHEQYF
12 | TRBV5-4 | CASSSGTGELFF
15 | TRBV9 | CASSVAGLVYNEQFF
15 | TRBV7-2 | CASSLNGRAGDTQYF
14 | TRBV10-3 | CAISDGRYSYEQYF
15 | TRBV5-6 | CASSPYTGAAGELFF
15 | TRBV7-9 | CASSHGQGGYNEQFF
12 | TRBV7-9 | CASSLYPDTQYF
14 | TRBV2 | CASTERDITDTQYF
14 | TRBV4-3 | CASSVSSGKHEQFF
14 | TRBV6-1 | CASPPGQRDEKLFF
15 | TRBV6-5 | CASSGDGIGSYEQYF
12 | TRBV29-1 | CSSEREESEQFF
14 | TRBV30 | CACSGGGTNEKLFF
13 | TRBV6-1 | CASTLSAWGEQYF
15 | TRBV6-1 | CASSGDAGGNDGYTF
13 | TRBV5-1 | CASSQTGGNEQFF
15 | TRBV5-1 | CASSLGLATYNEQFF
12 | TRBV5-6 | CASQQGNTEAFF
16 | TRBV11-2 | CASSTGEGTNTGELFF
13 | TRBV4-2 | CASSPTQDQPQHF
15 | TRBV4-1 | CASSPDREEDYGYTF
15 | TRBV1 | CTSSPTRGLGETQYF
16 | TRBV5-8 | CASSPRTSGRVYEQYF
13 | TRBV30 | CAWSVGTPYEQYF
14 | TRBV19 | CASSIGRGPYEQYF
12 | TRBV28 | CASSSPPETQYF
16 | TRBV27 | CASSLSAGGFSYEQFF
15 | TRBV27 | CASRTWGTYTDTQYF
15 | TRBV19 | CASTSFRETGTEAFF